The T cell receptor beta chain described here comes from a study of breast tumors, draining lymph nodes, adjacent tissues. Germline V lookup: CDR1 LNHDA, CDR2 SQIVND (reference sequence). This CDR3 spans 15 amino acids. With regard to this clonotype: At one end the junction does not follow the germline gene, possibly because of a read error.

TCRdb analysed the multiplex PCR reads with MiXCR anew, one entry per CDR3 protein. The sample records fewer than 80,000 distinct CDR3 sequences, around 43% being singletons. This chain uses TRBV19 with TRBJ1-2, with TRBD1 matching over 7 bases. The TCR comes from a female donor with breast cancer. Some clones in this sample may be carry-over from other donors' samples. Sample: breast tumor tissue. CDR3 in DNA: TGTGCCAGTAGTATGTTCCGGGACAGCCTCTATGGCTGCACCTTC. Translating it yields CASSMFRDSLYGCTF.